Listed below are T cell receptor beta chains from one sample, sequenced in a study of shared clonotypes between healthy human individuals. Libraries were prepared by immunoSEQ multiplex PCR; TCRdb keeps only in-frame clonotypes and omits some of them. The sample lists about 480,000 clones, 70% to 80% occurring once. The sample was PBMCs. The origin of the receptors is a woman aged 40 to 55 in good health. Some clones in this sample may be carry-over from other donors' samples. CDR3s include the opening cysteine and the closing phenylalanine or tryptophan. D genes are given only for firm matches. Clone size is not always given. Where it is, it says once, few, many or a class for expanded clones.

size	D	J	V	DNA	CDR3
NA	TRBD1	TRBJ2-7	TRBV6-5	TGTGCCAGCAGTAAAAACAGGGGGCCTGGCGAGCAGTACTTC	CASSKNRGPGEQYF
NA	NA	TRBJ2-7	TRBV21-1	TGTGCCAGCGGGCGGTCCGAGCAGTACTTC	CASGRSEQYF
NA	NA	TRBJ2-3	TRBV5-4	TGTGCCAGCAGCGAACGGAAGGATACGCAGTATTTT	CASSERKDTQYF
many	NA	TRBJ2-1	TRBV18	TGTGCCAGCTCACCGACTGCCGGGACGGCTCCTTACAATGAGCAGTTCTTC	CASSPTAGTAPYNEQFF
NA	NA	TRBJ2-7	TRBV19	TGTGCCAGTAGTCTTTCTGGGAGTTGGAACGAGCAGTACTTC	CASSLSGSWNEQYF
NA	NA	TRBJ2-2	TRBV18	TGTGCCAGCTCCCCCGGGACAACGAACACCGGGGAGCTGTTTTTT	CASSPGTTNTGELFF
NA	TRBD2	TRBJ2-7	TRBV4-1	TGCGCCAGCAGCCAAGCCGGGAGGGCCCTTAATTACGAGCAGTACTTC	CASSQAGRALNYEQYF
NA	NA	TRBJ2-4	TRBV28	TGTGCCAGCACCTCCAAAAACATTCAGTACTTC	CASTSKNIQYF
NA	TRBD1	TRBJ1-2	TRBV6-5	TGTGCCAGCAGTTCTACCGGGACAGGGAACGAGTATGGCTACACCTTC	CASSSTGTGNEYGYTF
NA	NA	TRBJ1-5	TRBV19	TGTGCCAGTAGTATAGGGGAACAGGTGGGTCAGCCCCAGCATTTT	CASSIGEQVGQPQHF
NA	TRBD2	TRBJ2-1	TRBV19	TGTGCCAGCCGGATAGCGGGGTCGAGCTCCTACAATGAGCAGTTCTTC	CASRIAGSSSYNEQFF
NA	TRBD2	TRBJ2-7	TRBV4-1	TGCGCCAGCAGCCAAGATAGGGGACTAGCGGACTTGAGCTCCTACGAGCAGTACTTC	CASSQDRGLADLSSYEQYF
NA	TRBD2	TRBJ2-1	TRBV7-3	TGTGCCAGCAGCTTAAATGCGGCGAGCGGGAGTGCCTTTTACAATGAGCAGTTCTTC	CASSLNAASGSAFYNEQFF
NA	TRBD1	TRBJ1-2	TRBV2	TGTGCCAGCAGACCGGGACAGGGCTTCTCTGGCTACACCTTC	CASRPGQGFSGYTF
few	NA	TRBJ1-1	TRBV4-2	TGTGCCAGCAGCCAAGTCTGGGCAGGCATGAACACTGAAGCTTTCTTT	CASSQVWAGMNTEAFF
many	NA	TRBJ1-5	TRBV7-2	TGTGCCAGCAGCATAAGGGGTGATCAGCCCCAGCATTTT	CASSIRGDQPQHF
NA	TRBD2	TRBJ2-3	TRBV2	TGTGCCAGCAGTGTGATAAGCGGGAGGCGCACAGATACGCAGTATTTT	CASSVISGRRTDTQYF
NA	NA	TRBJ2-3	TRBV18	TGTGCCAGCTCACCACTGACAGCGGCCACAGATACGCAGTATTTT	CASSPLTAATDTQYF
NA	NA	TRBJ2-1	TRBV19	TGTGCCAGTAGTTGGGACCTCTCCTACAATGAGCAGTTCTTC	CASSWDLSYNEQFF
NA	TRBD1	TRBJ1-5	TRBV27	TGTGCCATCGGGACAGTCAATCAGCCCCAGCATTTT	CAIGTVNQPQHF
NA	NA	TRBJ1-1	TRBV30	TGTGCCTGGATAAAATCTCGAGGGGGGATGAGCACTGAAGCTTTCTTT	CAWIKSRGGMSTEAFF
many	NA	TRBJ2-2	TRBV4-2	TGTGCCAGCAGCCAAGATTTGGGAACCGGCGGGGAGCTGTTTTTT	CASSQDLGTGGELFF
NA	NA	TRBJ1-5	TRBV10-3	TGTGCCATCAGTGCGGACAACTACAATCAGCCCCAGCATTTT	CAISADNYNQPQHF
once	NA	TRBJ1-2	TRBV28	TGTGCCAGCGGAACGACAGGCCCCAATGGCTACACCTTC	CASGTTGPNGYTF
few	TRBD1	TRBJ1-4	TRBV18	TGTGCCAGCTCACCCGCCCCAGGGGGGGCTAATGAAAAACTGTTTTTT	CASSPAPGGANEKLFF
NA	NA	TRBJ2-1	TRBV5-1	TGCGCCAGCAGCTTGGCAGGGGAGAGCTTCAATGAGCAGTTCTTC	CASSLAGESFNEQFF
NA	TRBD2	TRBJ2-7	TRBV9	TGTGCCAGCAGCGAGACTAGCGGGAGGAACTACGAGCAGTACTTC	CASSETSGRNYEQYF
NA	NA	TRBJ1-5	TRBV18	TGTGCCAGCTCCCAGGGGAATAGCAATCAGCCCCAGCATTTT	CASSQGNSNQPQHF
few	TRBD1	TRBJ2-5	TRBV19	TGTGCCAGTAAGGACACAACCGCAGGGGGTGGTGAGACCCAGTACTTC	CASKDTTAGGGETQYF
NA	NA	TRBJ1-5	TRBV2	TGTGCCAGCAGTGCACGGGACCCTATAGATCAGCCCCAGCATTTT	CASSARDPIDQPQHF
NA	NA	TRBJ2-7	TRBV2	TGTGCCAGCAGCGAATCCGGATTCAGCTCCTACGAGCAGTACTTC	CASSESGFSSYEQYF
once	NA	TRBJ1-5	TRBV19	TGTGCCAGTAGTAGGGGCGGAAATAGCAATCAGCCCCAGCATTTT	CASSRGGNSNQPQHF
NA	TRBD1	TRBJ2-7	TRBV19	TGTGCCAGTAGCGGACAGGGGGCGCGGCAGTACTTC	CASSGQGARQYF
NA	TRBD2	TRBJ2-1	TRBV15	TGTGCCACCAGCAGGCCATGGGCGGGAGGTAGGGATGAGCAGTTCTTC	CATSRPWAGGRDEQFF
NA	TRBD1	TRBJ1-4	TRBV6-6	TGTGCCAGCAGTCTCACCTGGGACAGGGATAATGAAAAACTGTTTTTT	CASSLTWDRDNEKLFF
NA	TRBD2	TRBJ2-3	TRBV5-4	TGTGCCAGCAGCTTGGCTAGCGGGGGCACAGATACGCAGTATTTT	CASSLASGGTDTQYF
NA	TRBD1	TRBJ1-2	TRBV5-1	TGCGCCAGCACAGGACAGGGGTTAGACTATGGCTACACCTTC	CASTGQGLDYGYTF
NA	TRBD1	TRBJ2-7	TRBV7-9	TGTGCCAGCAGCTTAGCGCGTGGAACAGGGGGCTATCTTCCCTACGAGCAGTACTTC	CASSLARGTGGYLPYEQYF